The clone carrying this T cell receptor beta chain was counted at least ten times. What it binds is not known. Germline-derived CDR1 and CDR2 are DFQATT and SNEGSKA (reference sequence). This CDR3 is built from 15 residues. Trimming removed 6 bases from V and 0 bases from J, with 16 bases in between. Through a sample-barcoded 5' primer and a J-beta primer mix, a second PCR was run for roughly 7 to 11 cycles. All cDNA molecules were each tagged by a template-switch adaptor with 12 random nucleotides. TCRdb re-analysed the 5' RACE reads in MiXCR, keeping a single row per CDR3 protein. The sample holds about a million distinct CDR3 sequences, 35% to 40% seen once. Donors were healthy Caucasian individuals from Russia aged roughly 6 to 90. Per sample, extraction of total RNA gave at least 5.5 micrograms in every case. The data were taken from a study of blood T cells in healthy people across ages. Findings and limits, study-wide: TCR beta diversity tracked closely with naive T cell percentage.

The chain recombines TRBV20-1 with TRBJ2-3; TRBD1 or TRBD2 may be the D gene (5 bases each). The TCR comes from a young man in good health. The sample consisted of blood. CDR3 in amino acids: CSAIGADTSTDTQYF. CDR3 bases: TGCAGTGCGATCGGAGCGGACACTAGCACAGATACGCAGTATTTT.